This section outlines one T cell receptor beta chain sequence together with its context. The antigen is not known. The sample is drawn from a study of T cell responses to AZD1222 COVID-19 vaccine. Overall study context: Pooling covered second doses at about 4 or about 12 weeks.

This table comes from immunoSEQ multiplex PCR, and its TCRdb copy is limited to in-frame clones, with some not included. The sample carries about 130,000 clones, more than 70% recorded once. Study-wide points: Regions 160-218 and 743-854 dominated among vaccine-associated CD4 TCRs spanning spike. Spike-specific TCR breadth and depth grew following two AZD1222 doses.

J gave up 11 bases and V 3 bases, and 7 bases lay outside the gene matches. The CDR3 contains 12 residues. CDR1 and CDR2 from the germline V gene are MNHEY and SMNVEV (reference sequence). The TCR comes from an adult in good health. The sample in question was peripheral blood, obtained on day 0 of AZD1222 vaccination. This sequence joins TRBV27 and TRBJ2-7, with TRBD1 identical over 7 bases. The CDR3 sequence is CASSFRQGIKYF. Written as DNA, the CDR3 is TGTGCCAGCAGTTTTCGACAGGGTATAAAGTACTTC.